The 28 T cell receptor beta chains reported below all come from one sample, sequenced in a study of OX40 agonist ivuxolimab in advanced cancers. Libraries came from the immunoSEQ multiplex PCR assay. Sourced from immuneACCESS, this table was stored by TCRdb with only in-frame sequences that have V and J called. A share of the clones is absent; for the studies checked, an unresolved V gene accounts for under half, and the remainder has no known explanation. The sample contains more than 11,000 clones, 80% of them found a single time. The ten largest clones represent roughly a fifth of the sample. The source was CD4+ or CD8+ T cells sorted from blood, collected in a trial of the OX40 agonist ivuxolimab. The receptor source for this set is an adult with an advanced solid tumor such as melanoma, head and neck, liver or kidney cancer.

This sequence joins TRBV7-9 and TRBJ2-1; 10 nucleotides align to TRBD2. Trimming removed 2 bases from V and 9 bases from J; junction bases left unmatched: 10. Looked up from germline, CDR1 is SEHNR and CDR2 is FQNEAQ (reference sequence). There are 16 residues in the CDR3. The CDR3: CASSLPTSGIRGEQFF. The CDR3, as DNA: TGTGCCAGCAGCTTACCCACTAGCGGGATAAGGGGTGAGCAGTTCTTC. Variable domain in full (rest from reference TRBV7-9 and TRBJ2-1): DTGVSQNPRHKITKRGQNVTFRCDPISEHNRLYWYRQTLGQGPEFLTYFQNEAQLEKSRLLSDRFSAERPKGSFSTLEIQRTEQGDSAMYLCASSLPTSGIRGEQFFGPGTRLTVL.

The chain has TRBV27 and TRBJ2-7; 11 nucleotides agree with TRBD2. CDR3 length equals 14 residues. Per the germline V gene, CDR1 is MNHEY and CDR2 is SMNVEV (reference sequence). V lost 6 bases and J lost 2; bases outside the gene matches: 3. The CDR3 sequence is CASRGLAETYEQYF. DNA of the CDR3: TGTGCCAGCAGGGGACTAGCGGAAACCTACGAGCAGTACTTC.

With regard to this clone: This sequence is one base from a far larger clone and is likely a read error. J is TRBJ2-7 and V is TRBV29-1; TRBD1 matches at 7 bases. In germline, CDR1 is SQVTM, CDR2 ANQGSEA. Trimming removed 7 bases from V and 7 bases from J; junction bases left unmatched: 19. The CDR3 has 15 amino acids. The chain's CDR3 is CSANGIGGAHNEQYF. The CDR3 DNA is TGCAGCGCGAACGGTATAGGGGGCGCCCACAATGAGCAGTACTTC.

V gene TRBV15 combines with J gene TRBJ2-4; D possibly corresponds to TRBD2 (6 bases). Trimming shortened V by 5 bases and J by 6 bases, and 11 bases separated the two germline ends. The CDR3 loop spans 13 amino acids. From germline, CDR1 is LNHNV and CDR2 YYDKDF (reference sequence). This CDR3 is CATSGRRGNIQYF. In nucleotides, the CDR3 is TGTGCCACCAGCGGCAGGAGGGGAAACATTCAGTACTTC.

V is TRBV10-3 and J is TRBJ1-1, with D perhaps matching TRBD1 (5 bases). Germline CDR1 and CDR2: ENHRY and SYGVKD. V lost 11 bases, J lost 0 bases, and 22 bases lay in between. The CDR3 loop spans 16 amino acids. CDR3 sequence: CASRQPEDRLNTEAFF. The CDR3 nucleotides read TGTGCCTCCCGTCAGCCTGAAGACAGATTGAACACTGAAGCTTTCTTT.

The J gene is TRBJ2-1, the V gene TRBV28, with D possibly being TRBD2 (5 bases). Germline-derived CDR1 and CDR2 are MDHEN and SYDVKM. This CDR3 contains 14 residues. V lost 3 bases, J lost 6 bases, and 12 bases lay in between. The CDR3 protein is CASSLGRAGNEQFF. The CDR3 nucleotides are TGTGCCAGCAGTTTGGGTCGGGCGGGCAATGAGCAGTTCTTC.

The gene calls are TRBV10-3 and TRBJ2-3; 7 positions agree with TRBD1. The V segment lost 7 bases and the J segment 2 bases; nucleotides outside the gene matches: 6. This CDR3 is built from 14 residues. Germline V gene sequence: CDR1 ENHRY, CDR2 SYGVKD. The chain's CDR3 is CAITKDRTTDTQYF. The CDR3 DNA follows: TGTGCCATCACTAAGGACAGGACCACAGATACGCAGTATTTT.

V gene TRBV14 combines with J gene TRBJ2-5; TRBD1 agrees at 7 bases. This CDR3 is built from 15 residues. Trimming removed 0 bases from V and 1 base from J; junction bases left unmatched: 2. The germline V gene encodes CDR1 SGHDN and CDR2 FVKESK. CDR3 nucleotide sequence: TGTGCCAGCAGCCAAGAGTACAGGGGCCAAGAGACCCAGTACTTC. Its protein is CASSQEYRGQETQYF.

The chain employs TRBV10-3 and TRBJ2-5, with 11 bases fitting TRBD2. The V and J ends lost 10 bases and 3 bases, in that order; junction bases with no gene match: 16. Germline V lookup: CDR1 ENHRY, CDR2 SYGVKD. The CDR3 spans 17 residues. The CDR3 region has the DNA TGTGCCACAGGTTCGGACAGGGTGACTAGCGGGGAAGAGACCCAGTACTTC. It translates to CATGSDRVTSGEETQYF.

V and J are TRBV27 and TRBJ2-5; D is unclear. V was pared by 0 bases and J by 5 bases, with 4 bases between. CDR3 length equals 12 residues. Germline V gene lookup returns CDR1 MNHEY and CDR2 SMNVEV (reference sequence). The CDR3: CASSLSGETQYF. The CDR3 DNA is TGTGCCAGCAGTTTATCGGGGGAGACCCAGTACTTC.

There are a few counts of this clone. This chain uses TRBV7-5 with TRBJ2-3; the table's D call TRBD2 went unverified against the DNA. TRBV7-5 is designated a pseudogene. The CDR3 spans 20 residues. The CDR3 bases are TGTGCCAGAAGCTTAGGGCGGGCTAGCGGGAGGAGGTGGGGCACAGATACGCAGTATTTT. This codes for CARSLGRASGRRWGTDTQYF.

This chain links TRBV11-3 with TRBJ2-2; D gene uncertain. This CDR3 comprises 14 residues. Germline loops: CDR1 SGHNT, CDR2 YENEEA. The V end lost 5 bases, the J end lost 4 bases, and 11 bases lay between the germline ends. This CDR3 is CASSPDSFTGELFF. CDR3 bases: TGTGCCAGCAGCCCAGACTCTTTCACCGGGGAGCTGTTTTTT.

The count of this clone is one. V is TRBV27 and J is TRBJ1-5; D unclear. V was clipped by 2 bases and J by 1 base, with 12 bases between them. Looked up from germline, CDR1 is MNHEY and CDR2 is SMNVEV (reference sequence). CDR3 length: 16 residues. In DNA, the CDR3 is TGTGCCAGCAGTTTACTGGCAGCATTAAGCAATCAGCCCCAGCATTTT. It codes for CASSLLAALSNQPQHF.

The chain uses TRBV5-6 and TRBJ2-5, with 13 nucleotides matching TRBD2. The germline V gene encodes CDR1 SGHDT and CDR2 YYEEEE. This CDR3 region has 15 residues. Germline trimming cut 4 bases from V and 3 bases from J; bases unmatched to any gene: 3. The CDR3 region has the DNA TGTGCCAGCAGCGGAGGGACTAGCGGGGAAGAGACCCAGTACTTC. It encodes CASSGGTSGEETQYF.

Here the CDR3 reads CASSFHPTGGKTQYF. The CDR3 DNA is TGTGCCAGCAGTTTTCATCCGACAGGGGGCAAGACCCAGTACTTC. The chain uses TRBV27 and TRBJ2-5, with 10 nucleotides matching TRBD1. Germline V CDR1 and CDR2: MNHEY, SMNVEV (reference sequence). With V trimmed by 3 bases and J by 6 bases, 7 bases remained unmatched. This CDR3 region has 15 residues.

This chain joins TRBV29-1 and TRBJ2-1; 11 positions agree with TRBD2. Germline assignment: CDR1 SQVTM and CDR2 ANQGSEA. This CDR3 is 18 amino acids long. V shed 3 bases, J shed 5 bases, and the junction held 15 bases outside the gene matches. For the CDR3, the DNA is TGCAGCGTTGATGGGGGCTCGGCTAGCGGGAGGTGGCACAATGAGCAGTTCTTC. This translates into CSVDGGSASGRWHNEQFF.

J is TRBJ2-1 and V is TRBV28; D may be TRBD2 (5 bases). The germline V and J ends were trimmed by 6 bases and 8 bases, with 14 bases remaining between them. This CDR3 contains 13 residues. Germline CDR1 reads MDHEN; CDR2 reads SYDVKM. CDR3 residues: CASSQRAWDEQFF. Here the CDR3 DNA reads TGTGCCAGCAGCCAGAGGGCCTGGGATGAGCAGTTCTTC.

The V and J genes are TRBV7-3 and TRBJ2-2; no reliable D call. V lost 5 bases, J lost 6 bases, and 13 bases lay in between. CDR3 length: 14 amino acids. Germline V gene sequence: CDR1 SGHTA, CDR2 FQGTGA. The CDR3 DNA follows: TGTGCCAGCAGCCCCCTCTATGGTGCCGGGGAGCTGTTTTTT. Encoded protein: CASSPLYGAGELFF.

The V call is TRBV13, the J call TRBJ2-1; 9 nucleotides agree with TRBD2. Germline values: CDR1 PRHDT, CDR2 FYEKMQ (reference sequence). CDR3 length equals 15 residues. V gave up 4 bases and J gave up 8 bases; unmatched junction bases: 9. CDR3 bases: TGTGCCAGCAGCTCTTCCAGGACTAGCGCCCATGAGCAGTTCTTC. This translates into CASSSSRTSAHEQFF.

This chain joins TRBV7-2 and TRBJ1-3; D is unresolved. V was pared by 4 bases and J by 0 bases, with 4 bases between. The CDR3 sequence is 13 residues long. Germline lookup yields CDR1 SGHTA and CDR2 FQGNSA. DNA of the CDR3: TGTGCCAGCAGCTCGAGCTCTGGAAACACCATATATTTT. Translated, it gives CASSSSSGNTIYF.

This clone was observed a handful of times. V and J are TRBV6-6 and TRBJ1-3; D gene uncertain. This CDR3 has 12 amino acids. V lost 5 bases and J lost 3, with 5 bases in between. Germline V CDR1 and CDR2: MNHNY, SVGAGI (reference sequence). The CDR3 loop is CASSPIGNTIYF. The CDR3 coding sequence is TGTGCCAGCAGTCCCATTGGAAACACCATATATTTT.

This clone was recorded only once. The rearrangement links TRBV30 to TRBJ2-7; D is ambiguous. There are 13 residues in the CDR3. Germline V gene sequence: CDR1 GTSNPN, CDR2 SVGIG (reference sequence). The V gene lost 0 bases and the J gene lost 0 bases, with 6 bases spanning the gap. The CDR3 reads CAWSVGYSYEQYF. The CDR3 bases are TGTGCCTGGAGTGTGGGATACTCCTACGAGCAGTACTTC.

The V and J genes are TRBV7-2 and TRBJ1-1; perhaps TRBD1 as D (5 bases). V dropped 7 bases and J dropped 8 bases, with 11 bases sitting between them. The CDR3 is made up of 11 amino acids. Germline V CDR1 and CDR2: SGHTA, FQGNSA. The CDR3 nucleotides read TGTGCCAGCAACCCGGGACTCGAAGCTTTCTTT. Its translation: CASNPGLEAFF.

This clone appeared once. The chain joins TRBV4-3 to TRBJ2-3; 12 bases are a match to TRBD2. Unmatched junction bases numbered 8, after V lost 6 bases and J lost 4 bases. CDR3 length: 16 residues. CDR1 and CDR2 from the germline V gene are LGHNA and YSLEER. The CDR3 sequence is CASRKLAGGSPDTQYF. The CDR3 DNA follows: TGCGCCAGCAGAAAACTAGCGGGAGGTTCCCCAGATACGCAGTATTTT.

Written as DNA, the CDR3 is TGCGCCAGCAGCCAGGACCCGAACACCGGGGAGCTGTTTTTT. Protein: CASSQDPNTGELFF. J is TRBJ2-2 and V is TRBV4-1, with D uncertain. CDR3 size: 14 residues. Germline V gene sequence: CDR1 MGHRA, CDR2 YSYEKL. Trimming shortened V by 3 bases and J by 0 bases, and 5 bases separated the two germline ends.

In DNA form, the CDR3 reads TGTGCCAGCAGCCCCTGGGGGACTAGCAGTCACGAGCAGTACTTC. This gives the protein CASSPWGTSSHEQYF. The gene calls are TRBV5-4 and TRBJ2-7; 9 bases align to TRBD2. CDR3 length: 15 amino acids. V gave up 4 bases and J gave up 5 bases; unmatched junction bases: 10. Germline values: CDR1 SGHNT, CDR2 YYREEE (reference sequence).

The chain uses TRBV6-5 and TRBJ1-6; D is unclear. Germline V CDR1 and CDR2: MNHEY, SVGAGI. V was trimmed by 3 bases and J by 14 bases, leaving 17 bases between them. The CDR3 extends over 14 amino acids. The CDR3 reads CASSYGRTERALHF. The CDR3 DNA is TGTGCCAGCAGTTATGGACGGACCGAAAGAGCCCTCCACTTT.

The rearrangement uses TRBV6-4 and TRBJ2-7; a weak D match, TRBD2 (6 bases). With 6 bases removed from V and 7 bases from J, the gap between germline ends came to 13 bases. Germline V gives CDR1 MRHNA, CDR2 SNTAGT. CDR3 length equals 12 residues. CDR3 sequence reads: CASSPGTLEQYF. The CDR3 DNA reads TGTGCCAGCAGCCCGGGGACTCTAGAGCAGTACTTC.